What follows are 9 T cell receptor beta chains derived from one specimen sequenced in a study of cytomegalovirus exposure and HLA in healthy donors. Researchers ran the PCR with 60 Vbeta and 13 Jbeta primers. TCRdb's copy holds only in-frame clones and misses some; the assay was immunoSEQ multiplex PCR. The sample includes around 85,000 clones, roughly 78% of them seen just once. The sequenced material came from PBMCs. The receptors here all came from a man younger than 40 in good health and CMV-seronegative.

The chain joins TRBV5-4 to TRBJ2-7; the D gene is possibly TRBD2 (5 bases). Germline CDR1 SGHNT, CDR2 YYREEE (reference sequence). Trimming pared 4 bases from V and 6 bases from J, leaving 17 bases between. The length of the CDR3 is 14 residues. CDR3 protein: CASSPHSVGGEQYF. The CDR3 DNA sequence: TGTGCCAGCAGCCCTCATTCGGTCGGAGGCGAGCAGTACTTC.

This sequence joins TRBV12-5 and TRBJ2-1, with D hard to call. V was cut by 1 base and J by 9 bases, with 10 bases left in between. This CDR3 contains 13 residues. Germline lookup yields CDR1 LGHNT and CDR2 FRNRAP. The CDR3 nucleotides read TGTGCTAGTGGTTTGGGGCCTGACTCTGAGCAGTTCTTC. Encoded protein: CASGLGPDSEQFF.

CDR3 residues: CATSRDRLSNQPQHF. The CDR3 DNA reads as TGTGCCACCAGCAGAGACAGGCTGAGCAATCAGCCCCAGCATTTT. This chain joins TRBV15 and TRBJ1-5; D gene ambiguous. The CDR3 has 15 amino acids. Deletions cut 0 bases from V and 1 base from J, with 7 bases between. The germline V gene has CDR1 LNHNV and CDR2 YYDKDF (reference sequence).

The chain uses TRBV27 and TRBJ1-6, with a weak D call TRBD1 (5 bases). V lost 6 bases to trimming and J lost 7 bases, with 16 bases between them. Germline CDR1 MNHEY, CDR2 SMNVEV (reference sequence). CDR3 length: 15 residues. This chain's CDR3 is CASSTGRQGNSPLHF. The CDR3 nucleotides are TGTGCCAGCAGCACTGGGAGGCAGGGCAATTCACCCCTCCACTTT.

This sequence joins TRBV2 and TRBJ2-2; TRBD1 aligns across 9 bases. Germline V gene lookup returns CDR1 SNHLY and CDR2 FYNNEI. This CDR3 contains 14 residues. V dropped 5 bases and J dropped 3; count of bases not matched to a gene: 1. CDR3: CASSWTGDTGELFF. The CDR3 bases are TGTGCCAGCAGTTGGACAGGGGACACCGGGGAGCTGTTTTTT.

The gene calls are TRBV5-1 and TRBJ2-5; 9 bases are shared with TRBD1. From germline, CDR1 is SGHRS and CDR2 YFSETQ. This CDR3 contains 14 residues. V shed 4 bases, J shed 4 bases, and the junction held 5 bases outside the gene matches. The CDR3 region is CASSTGGRGETQYF. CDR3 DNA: TGCGCCAGCAGCACAGGGGGCAGGGGAGAGACCCAGTACTTC. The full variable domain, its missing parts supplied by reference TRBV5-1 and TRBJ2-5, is KAGVTQTPRYLIKTRGQQVTLSCSPISGHRSVSWYQQTPGQGLQFLFEYFSETQRNKGNFPGRFSGRQFSNSRSEMNVSTLELGDSALYLCASSTGGRGETQYFGPGTRLLVL.

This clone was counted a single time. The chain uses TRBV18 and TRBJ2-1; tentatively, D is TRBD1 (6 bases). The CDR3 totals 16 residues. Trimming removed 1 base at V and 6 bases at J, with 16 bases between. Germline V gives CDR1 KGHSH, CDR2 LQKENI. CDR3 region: CASSPLSDRYSNEQFF. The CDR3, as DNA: TGTGCCAGCTCACCACTTTCCGACAGGTACAGCAATGAGCAGTTCTTC.

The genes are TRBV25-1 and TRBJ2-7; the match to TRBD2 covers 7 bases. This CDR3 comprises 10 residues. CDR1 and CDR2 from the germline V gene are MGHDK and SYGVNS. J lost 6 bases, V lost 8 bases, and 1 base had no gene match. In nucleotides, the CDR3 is TGTGCCAGCGGGGGGGGCGAGCAGTACTTC. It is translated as CASGGGEQYF.

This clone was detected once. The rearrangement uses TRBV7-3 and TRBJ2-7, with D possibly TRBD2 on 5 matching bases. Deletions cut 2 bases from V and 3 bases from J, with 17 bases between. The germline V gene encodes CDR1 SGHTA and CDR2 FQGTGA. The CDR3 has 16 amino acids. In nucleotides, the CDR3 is TGTGCCAGCAGCTTAGGCCCCCCGACTAATGGCTACGAGCAGTACTTC. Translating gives CASSLGPPTNGYEQYF.